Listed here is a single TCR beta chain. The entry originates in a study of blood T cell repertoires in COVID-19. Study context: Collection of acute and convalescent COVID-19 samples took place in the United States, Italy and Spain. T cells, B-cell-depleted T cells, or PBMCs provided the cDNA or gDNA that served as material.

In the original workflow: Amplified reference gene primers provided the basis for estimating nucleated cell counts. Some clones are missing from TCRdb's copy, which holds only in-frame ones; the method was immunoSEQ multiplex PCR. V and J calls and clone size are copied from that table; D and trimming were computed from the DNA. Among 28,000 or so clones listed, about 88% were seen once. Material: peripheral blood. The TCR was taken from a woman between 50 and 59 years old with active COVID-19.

The CDR3 protein is CASRPQGRTGYDGYTF. CDR3 coding DNA: TGTGCCAGCAGACCTCAGGGTAGGACAGGGTATGATGGCTACACCTTC. J is TRBJ1-2 and V is TRBV28, with 8 positions matching TRBD1. This CDR3 is 16 amino acids long. Germline CDR1 reads MDHEN; CDR2 reads SYDVKM. With V trimmed by 6 bases and J by 6 bases, 15 bases remained unmatched.